The present TCR beta chain was sequenced within a study of Graves' ophthalmopathy and Graves' hyperthyroidism. Whole-study findings and limits: A 13-signature model separated ophthalmopathy from stable hyperthyroidism, reaching roughly 85% sensitivity and roughly 84% specificity cross-validated.

The study amplified TCR beta CDR3 regions using RNA transcripts. HTBI-primed first-round RT-PCR preceded second-round multiplex PCR. TCRdb re-called the multiplex PCR reads with MiXCR, one entry per CDR3 protein. The sample lists about 400,000 distinct CDR3 sequences; approximately 16% were seen once. Trimming took 6 bases from V and 0 from J; bases not matched to a gene: 11. The CDR3 covers 17 residues. This clonotype has at least ten counts. Its antigen is undetermined. V usage is TRBV12-3 or TRBV12-4 and J usage is TRBJ1-3; 7 positions match TRBD1. Specimen: peripheral blood. The receptor was isolated from a woman between 18 and 30 years old with Graves' ophthalmopathy. The CDR3 DNA follows: TGTGCCAGCAGGAAAGCAGGGGGGATAGACTCTGGAAACACCATATATTTT. Its translation: CASRKAGGIDSGNTIYF.